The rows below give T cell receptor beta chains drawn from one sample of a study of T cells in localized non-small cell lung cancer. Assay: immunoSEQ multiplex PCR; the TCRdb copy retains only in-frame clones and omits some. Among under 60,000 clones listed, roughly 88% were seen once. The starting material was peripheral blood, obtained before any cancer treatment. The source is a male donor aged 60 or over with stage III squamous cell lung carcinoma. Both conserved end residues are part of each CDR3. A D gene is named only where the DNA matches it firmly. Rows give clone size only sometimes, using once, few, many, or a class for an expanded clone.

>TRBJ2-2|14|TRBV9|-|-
CASTPQGGTGELFF
TGTGCCAGCACCCCACAGGGTGGGACCGGGGAGCTGTTTTTT
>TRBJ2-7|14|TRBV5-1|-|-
CASSLGQANYEQYF
TGCGCCAGCAGCTTGGGACAGGCCAACTACGAGCAGTACTTC
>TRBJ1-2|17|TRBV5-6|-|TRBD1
CASRLGTGGLKNYGYTF
TGTGCCAGCAGGCTCGGGACAGGGGGCTTGAAGAACTATGGCTACACCTTC
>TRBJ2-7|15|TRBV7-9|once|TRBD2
CASSLVGAGAFKQYF
TGTGCCAGCAGCCTGGTCGGCGCGGGAGCTTTCAAGCAGTACTTC
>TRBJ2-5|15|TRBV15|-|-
CATSIGTQSQETQYF
TGTGCCACCAGCATCGGGACTCAATCCCAAGAGACCCAGTACTTC
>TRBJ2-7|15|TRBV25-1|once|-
CASSGGLGKIYEQYF
TGTGCCAGCAGTGGCGGACTGGGAAAAATCTACGAGCAGTACTTC
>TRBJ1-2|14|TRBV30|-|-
CAWSVRQGNHGYTF
TGTGCCTGGAGTGTACGGCAGGGGAATCATGGCTACACCTTC
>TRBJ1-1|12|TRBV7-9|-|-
CASSLTEGRGFF
TGTGCCAGCAGCTTAACTGAGGGCCGAGGTTTCTTT
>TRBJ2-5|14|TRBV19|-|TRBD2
CASRESGRGETQYF
TGTGCCAGTAGAGAGAGCGGGAGGGGAGAGACCCAGTACTTC
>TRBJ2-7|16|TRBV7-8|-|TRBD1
CASSLVGPGGLYEQYF
TGTGCCAGCAGCTTAGTAGGGCCAGGGGGCCTCTACGAGCAGTACTTC
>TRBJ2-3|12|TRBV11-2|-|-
CASRYYTDTQYF
TGTGCCAGCAGATACTACACAGATACGCAGTATTTT
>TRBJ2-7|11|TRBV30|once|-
CAWSATYEQYF
TGTGCCTGGAGTGCCACCTACGAGCAGTACTTC
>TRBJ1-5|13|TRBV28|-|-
CASAGRGNQPQHF
TGTGCCAGCGCGGGGCGGGGCAATCAGCCCCAGCATTTT
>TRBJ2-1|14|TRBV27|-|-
CASSLVRPVDEQFF
TGTGCCAGCAGTTTAGTTAGGCCGGTGGATGAGCAGTTCTTC
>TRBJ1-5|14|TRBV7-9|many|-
CASSLGQPQSPQHF
TGTGCCAGCAGCTTAGGACAGCCACAGTCGCCCCAGCATTTT
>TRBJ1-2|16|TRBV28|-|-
CASSRSESEARNGYTF
TGTGCCAGCAGTCGGAGTGAATCCGAAGCTAGGAATGGCTACACCTTC